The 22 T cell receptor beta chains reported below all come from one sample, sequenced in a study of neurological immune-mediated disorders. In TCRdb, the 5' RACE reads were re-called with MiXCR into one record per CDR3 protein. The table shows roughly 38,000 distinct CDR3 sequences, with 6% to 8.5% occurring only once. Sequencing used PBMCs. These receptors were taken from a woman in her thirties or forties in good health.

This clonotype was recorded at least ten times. CDR3 bases: TGCAGTGCTAGAGCAGGGGGCAGACCCCCTAGCAGGACCGGGGAGCTGTTTTTT. This encodes CSARAGGRPPSRTGELFF. The chain is built from TRBV20-1 and TRBJ2-2; 8 bases are shared with TRBD1. V lost 1 base to trimming and J lost 5 bases; unmatched junction nucleotides: 15. Looked up from germline, CDR1 is DFQATT and CDR2 is SNEGSKA (reference sequence). CDR3 length: 18 residues.

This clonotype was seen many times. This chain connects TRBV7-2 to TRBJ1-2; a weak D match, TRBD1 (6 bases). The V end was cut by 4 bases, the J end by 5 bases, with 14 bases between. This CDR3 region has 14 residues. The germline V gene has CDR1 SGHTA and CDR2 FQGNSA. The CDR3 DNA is TGTGCCAGCAGCTCGGCGCAGGGGACTTATGGCTACACCTTC. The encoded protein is CASSSAQGTYGYTF.

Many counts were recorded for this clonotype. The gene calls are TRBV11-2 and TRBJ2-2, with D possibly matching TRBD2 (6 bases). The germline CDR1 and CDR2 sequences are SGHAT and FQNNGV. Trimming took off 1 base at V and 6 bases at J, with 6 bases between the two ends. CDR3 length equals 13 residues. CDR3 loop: CASSLAGAGELFF. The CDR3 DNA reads TGTGCCAGCAGCTTAGCGGGAGCCGGGGAGCTGTTTTTT.

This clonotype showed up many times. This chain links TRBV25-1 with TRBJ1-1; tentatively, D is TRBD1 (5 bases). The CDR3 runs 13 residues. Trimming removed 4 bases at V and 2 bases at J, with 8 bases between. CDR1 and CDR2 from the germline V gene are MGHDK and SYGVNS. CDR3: CASSAQGNTEAFF. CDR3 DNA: TGTGCCAGCAGTGCTCAGGGTAACACTGAAGCTTTCTTT.

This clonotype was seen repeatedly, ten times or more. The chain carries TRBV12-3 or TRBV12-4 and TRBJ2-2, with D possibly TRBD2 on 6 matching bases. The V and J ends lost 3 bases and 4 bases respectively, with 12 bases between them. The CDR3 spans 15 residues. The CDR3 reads CASSFRDSTTGELFF. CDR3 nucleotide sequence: TGTGCCAGCAGTTTCCGGGACTCCACCACCGGGGAGCTGTTTTTT.

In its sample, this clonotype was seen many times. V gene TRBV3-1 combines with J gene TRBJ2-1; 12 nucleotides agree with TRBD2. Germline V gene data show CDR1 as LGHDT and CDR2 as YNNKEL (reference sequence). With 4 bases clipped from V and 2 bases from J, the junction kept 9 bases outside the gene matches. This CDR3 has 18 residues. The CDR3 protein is CASSRDRTSGNTYNEQFF. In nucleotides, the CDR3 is TGTGCCAGCAGCCGAGACCGGACTAGCGGGAATACCTACAATGAGCAGTTCTTC.

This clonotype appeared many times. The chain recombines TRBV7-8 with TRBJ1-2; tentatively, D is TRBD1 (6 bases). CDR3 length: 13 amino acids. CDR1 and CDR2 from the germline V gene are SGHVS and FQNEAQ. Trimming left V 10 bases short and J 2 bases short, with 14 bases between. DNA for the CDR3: TGTGCCAACAACCCGGGGGGCAACTATGGCTACACCTTC. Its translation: CANNPGGNYGYTF.

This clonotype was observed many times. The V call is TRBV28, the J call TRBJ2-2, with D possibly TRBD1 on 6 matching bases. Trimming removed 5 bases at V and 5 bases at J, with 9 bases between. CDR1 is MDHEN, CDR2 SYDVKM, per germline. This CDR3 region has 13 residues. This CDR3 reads CASSHRDTGELFF. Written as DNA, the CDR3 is TGTGCCAGCAGTCACAGGGATACCGGGGAGCTGTTTTTT.

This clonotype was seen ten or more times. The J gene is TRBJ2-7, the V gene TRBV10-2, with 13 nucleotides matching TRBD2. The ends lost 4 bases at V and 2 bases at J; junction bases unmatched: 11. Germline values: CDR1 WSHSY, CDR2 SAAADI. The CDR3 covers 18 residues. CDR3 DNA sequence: TGCGCCAGCAGTGGGATCCTACTAGCGGGAGGGCCAACCTACGAGCAGTACTTC. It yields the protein CASSGILLAGGPTYEQYF.

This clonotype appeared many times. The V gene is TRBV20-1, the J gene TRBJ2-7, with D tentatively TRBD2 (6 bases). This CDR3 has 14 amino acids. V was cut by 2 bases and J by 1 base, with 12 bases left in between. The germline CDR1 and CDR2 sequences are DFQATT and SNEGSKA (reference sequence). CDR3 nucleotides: TGCAGTGCTAGACAATTGGGGGGTTCCTACGAGCAGTACTTC. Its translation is CSARQLGGSYEQYF.

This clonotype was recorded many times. As DNA, the CDR3 is TGCAGTGCCGTCGTCGGGGCTAGCACAGATACGCAGTATTTT. Encoded protein: CSAVVGASTDTQYF. The chain couples TRBV20-1 to TRBJ2-3; D tentatively fits TRBD1 or TRBD2 (5 bases each). This CDR3 contains 14 residues. CDR1 and CDR2 (germline): DFQATT, SNEGSKA (reference sequence). Trimming shortened V by 6 bases and J by 0 bases, and 13 bases separated the two germline ends.

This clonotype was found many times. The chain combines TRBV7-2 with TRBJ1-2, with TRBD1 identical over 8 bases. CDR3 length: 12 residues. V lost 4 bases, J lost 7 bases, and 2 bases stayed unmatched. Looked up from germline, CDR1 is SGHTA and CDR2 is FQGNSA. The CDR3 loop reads CASSSTGGGYTF. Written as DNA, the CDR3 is TGTGCCAGCAGCTCAACAGGGGGTGGCTACACCTTC.

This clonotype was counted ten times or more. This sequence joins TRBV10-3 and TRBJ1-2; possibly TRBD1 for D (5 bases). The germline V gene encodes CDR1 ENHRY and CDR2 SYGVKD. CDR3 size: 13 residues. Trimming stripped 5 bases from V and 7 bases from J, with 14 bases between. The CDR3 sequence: CAISWDGSSGYTF. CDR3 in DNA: TGTGCCATCAGTTGGGACGGCTCGAGTGGCTACACCTTC.

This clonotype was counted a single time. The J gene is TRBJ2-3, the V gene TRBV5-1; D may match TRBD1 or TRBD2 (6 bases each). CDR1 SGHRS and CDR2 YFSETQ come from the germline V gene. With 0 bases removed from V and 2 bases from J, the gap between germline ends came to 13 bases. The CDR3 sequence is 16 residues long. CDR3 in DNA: TGCGCCAGCAGCTTGGTCTCGGGGGCCTCCACAGATACGCAGTATTTT. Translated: CASSLVSGASTDTQYF.

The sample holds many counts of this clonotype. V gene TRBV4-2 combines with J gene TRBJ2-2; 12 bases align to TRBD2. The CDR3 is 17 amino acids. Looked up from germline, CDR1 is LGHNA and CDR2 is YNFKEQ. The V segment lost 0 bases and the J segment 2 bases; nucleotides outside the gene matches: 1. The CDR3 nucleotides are TGTGCCAGCAGCCAAGAACTAGCGGGGGGCAACACCGGGGAGCTGTTTTTT. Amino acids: CASSQELAGGNTGELFF.

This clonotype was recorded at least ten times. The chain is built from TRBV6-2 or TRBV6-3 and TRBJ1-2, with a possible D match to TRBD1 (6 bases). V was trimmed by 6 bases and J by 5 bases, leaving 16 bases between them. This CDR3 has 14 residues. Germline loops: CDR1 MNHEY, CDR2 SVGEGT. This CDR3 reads CASSPRTDRYGYTF. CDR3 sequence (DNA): TGTGCCAGCAGCCCGAGGACAGACCGGTATGGCTACACCTTC.

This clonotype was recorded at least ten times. CDR3 in DNA: TGCGCCAGCAGCTTTGAGGCAGGGGCCAATGAGCAGTTCTTC. It codes for CASSFEAGANEQFF. The chain carries TRBV5-1 and TRBJ2-1, with D maybe TRBD1 (6 bases). V gave up 2 bases and J gave up 6 bases, with 12 bases separating them. There are 14 residues in the CDR3. CDR1 and CDR2 (germline): SGHRS, YFSETQ.

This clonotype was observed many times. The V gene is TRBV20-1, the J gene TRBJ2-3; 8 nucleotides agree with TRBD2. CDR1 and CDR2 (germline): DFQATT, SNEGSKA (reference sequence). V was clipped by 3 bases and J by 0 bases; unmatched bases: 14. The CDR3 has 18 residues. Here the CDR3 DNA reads TGCAGTGCTAGTCCCAGCGGGGGCCGCCTAGATAGCACAGATACGCAGTATTTT. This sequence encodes CSASPSGGRLDSTDTQYF.

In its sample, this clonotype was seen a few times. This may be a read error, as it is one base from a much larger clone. The CDR3 bases are TGTGCCAGCAGTTTCAGGACTAGCGGAGCCGGGGAGATGTTTTTT. It encodes CASSFRTSGAGEMFF. The J gene is TRBJ2-2, the V gene TRBV12-3 or TRBV12-4, with 10 bases lining up with TRBD2. The CDR3 length is 15 residues.

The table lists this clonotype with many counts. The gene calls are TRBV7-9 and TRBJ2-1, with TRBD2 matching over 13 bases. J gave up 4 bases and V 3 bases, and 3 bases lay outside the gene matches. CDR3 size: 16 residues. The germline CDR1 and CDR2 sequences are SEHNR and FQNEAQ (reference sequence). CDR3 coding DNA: TGTGCCAGCAGCTTGGGGACTAGCGGGGTATACAATGAGCAGTTCTTC. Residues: CASSLGTSGVYNEQFF. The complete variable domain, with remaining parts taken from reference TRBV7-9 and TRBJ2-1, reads DTGVSQNPRHKITKRGQNVTFRCDPISEHNRLYWYRQTLGQGPEFLTYFQNEAQLEKSRLLSDRFSAERPKGSFSTLEIQRTEQGDSAMYLCASSLGTSGVYNEQFFGPGTRLTVL.

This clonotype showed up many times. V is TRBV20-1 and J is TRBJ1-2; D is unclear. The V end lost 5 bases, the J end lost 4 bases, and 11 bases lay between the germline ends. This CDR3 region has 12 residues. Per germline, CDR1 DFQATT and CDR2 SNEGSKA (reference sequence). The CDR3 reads CSAATGVYGYTF. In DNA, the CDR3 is TGCAGTGCTGCCACCGGGGTCTATGGCTACACCTTC.

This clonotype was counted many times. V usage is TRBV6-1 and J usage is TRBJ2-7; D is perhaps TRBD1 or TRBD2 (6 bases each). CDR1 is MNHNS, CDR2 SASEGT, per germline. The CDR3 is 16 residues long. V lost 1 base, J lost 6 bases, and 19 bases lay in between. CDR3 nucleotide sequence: TGTGCCAGCAGTGAAGGTATCAGGAAGGGGGGTTCCGAGCAGTACGTC. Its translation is CASSEGIRKGGSEQYV.